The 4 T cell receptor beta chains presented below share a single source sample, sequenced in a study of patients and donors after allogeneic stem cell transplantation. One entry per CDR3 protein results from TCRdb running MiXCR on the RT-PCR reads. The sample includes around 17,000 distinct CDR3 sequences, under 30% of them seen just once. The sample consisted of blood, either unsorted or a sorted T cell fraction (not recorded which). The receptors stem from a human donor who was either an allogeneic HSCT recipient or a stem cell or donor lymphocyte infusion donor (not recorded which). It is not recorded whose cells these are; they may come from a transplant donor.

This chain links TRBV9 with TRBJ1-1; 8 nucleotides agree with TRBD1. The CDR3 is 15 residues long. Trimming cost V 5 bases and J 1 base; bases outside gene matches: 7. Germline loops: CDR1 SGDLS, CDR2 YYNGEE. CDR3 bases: TGTGCCAGCAGTAGCCGGACAGGGTCGAACACTGAAGCTTTCTTT. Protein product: CASSSRTGSNTEAFF.

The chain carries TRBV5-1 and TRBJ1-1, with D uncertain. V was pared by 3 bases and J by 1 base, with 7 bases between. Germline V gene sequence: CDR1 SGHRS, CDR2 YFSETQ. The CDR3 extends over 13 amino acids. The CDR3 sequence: CASSSVGNTEAFF. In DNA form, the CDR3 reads TGCGCCAGCAGCTCGGTTGGGAACACTGAAGCTTTCTTT.

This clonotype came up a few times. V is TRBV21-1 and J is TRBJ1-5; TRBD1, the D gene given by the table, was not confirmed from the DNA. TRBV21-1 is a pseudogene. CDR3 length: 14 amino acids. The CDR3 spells CASGTQGGNQPQHF. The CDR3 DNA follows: TGTGCCAGCGGGACACAGGGTGGCAATCAGCCCCAGCATTTT.

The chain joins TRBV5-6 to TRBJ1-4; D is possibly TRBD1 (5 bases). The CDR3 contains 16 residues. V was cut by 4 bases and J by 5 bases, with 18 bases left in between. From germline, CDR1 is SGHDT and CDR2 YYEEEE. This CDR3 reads CASSLDLGLDNEKLFF. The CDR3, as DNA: TGTGCCAGCAGCCTCGACTTGGGACTCGACAATGAAAAACTGTTTTTT. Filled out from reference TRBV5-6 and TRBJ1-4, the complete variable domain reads DAGVTQSPTHLIKTRGQQVTLRCSPKSGHDTVSWYQQALGQGPQFIFQYYEEEERQRGNFPDRFSGHQFPNYSSELNVNALLLGDSALYLCASSLDLGLDNEKLFFGSGTQLSVL.